The 20 T cell receptor beta chains below all came from one sample that was sequenced in a study of cytomegalovirus exposure and HLA in healthy donors. PCR amplification relied on 60 Vbeta primers (plus 13 Jbeta primers). Only in-frame clones appear in the TCRdb table, and some are missing; sequencing was by immunoSEQ multiplex PCR. The sample lists about 140,000 clones; roughly 80% were seen once. Sequencing was carried out using PBMCs. These receptors all stem from a female donor in good health and CMV-seronegative.

The chain joins TRBV2 to TRBJ2-7; the D is unclear. The CDR3 runs 14 residues. The V gene lost 8 bases and the J gene lost 3 bases, with 17 bases spanning the gap. Germline V gives CDR1 SNHLY, CDR2 FYNNEI. Here the CDR3 reads CASGFSGIDYEQYF. The CDR3 DNA follows: TGTGCCAGCGGCTTCTCGGGTATTGACTACGAGCAGTACTTC.

The CDR3 coding sequence is TGTGCCTGGAGTGTCTTTACTCCTCCTTCACCCCTCCACTTT. This gives the protein CAWSVFTPPSPLHF. This rearrangement joins TRBV30 to TRBJ1-6; D gene ambiguous. There are 14 residues in the CDR3. Trimming took 0 bases from V and 9 from J, leaving 12 bases between them. Germline loops: CDR1 GTSNPN, CDR2 SVGIG (reference sequence). Full variable domain (missing parts from reference TRBV30 and TRBJ1-6): SQTIHQWPATLVQPVGSPLSLECTVEGTSNPNLYWYRQAAGRGLQLLFYSVGIGQISSEVPQNLSASRPQDRQFILSSKKLLLSDSGFYLCAWSVFTPPSPLHFGNGTRLTVT.

The chain has TRBV7-6 and TRBJ1-1; a weak D match, TRBD1 (5 bases). Germline-derived CDR1 and CDR2 are SGHVS and FNYEAQ. V was shortened by 8 bases and J by 4 bases, with 14 bases between the two germline ends. The CDR3 sequence is 13 residues long. CDR3 loop: CASQPLGGTEAFF. The CDR3 nucleotides are TGTGCCAGCCAACCACTCGGGGGCACTGAAGCTTTCTTT.

V usage is TRBV11-3 and J usage is TRBJ1-2; possibly TRBD1 for D (5 bases). Germline V gene lookup returns CDR1 SGHNT and CDR2 YENEEA. Deletions cut 0 bases from V and 7 bases from J, with 12 bases between. This CDR3 spans 14 amino acids. CDR3 nucleotide sequence: TGTGCCAGCAGCTTAGATTGGCAGGGAGGTGGCTACACCTTC. It codes for CASSLDWQGGGYTF.

In its sample, this clone was seen a few times. The rearrangement links TRBV6-6 to TRBJ1-2, with a possible D match to TRBD1 (6 bases). Germline V gene lookup returns CDR1 MNHNY and CDR2 SVGAGI (reference sequence). The CDR3 length is 12 residues. V was cut by 10 bases and J by 4 bases, with 13 bases left in between. As DNA, the CDR3 is TGTGCCATACACAGGGACCCCTATGGCTACACCTTC. Residues: CAIHRDPYGYTF.

Concerning this clone: Germline is not matched at one junction end, which may reflect a read error. V is TRBV7-9 and J is TRBJ2-7; TRBD2 agrees at 14 bases. Per the germline V gene, CDR1 is SEHNR and CDR2 is FQNEAQ (reference sequence). This CDR3 comprises 14 residues. The CDR3 coding sequence is TGTGCCAGCAGCCCTCCTCCGACTAGCGGGAGGGCAGGCTTC. Protein: CASSPPPTSGRAGF.

This clone was seen only once. The CDR3 nucleotides read TGTGCCAGCTGGGTTCGGGGGGGCACAGATACGCAGTATTTT. Its protein product is CASWVRGGTDTQYF. The genes are TRBV27 and TRBJ2-3; 7 bases fit TRBD2. V gave up 8 bases and J gave up 1 base; unmatched junction bases: 6. This CDR3 has 14 amino acids. Germline CDR1 MNHEY, CDR2 SMNVEV (reference sequence).

The rearrangement links TRBV9 to TRBJ2-1; 10 bases are a match to TRBD2. The CDR3 extends over 16 amino acids. CDR1 is SGDLS and CDR2 is YYNGEE in the germline V gene. V gave up 3 bases and J gave up 9 bases; unmatched junction bases: 12. The chain's CDR3 is CASSGPSGRAMGEQFF. DNA of the CDR3: TGTGCCAGCAGCGGACCCAGCGGGAGGGCCATGGGTGAGCAGTTCTTC.

The rearrangement links TRBV11-3 to TRBJ2-1; tentatively, D is TRBD1 (7 bases). V lost 10 bases to trimming and J lost 7 bases, with 11 bases between them. This CDR3 spans 11 amino acids. CDR1 is SGHNT, CDR2 YENEEA, per germline. The DNA of the CDR3 is TGTGCCACCCAGGGGGGAAATGAGCAGTTCTTC. This codes for CATQGGNEQFF.

The chain employs TRBV12-5 and TRBJ2-1, with 7 bases matching TRBD2. J lost 10 bases, V lost 5 bases, and 5 bases had no gene match. Per germline, CDR1 LGHNT and CDR2 FRNRAP. This CDR3 spans 12 amino acids. The CDR3 region has the DNA TGTGCTAGTGGTGGACTAGATAAAGAGCAGTTCTTC. It specifies CASGGLDKEQFF.

The chain couples TRBV29-1 to TRBJ1-3; D perhaps matches TRBD1 (6 bases). CDR3 length: 14 residues. Trimming cost V 0 bases and J 4 bases, with 10 bases left between them. Germline V gene lookup returns CDR1 SQVTM and CDR2 ANQGSEA. CDR3 in amino acids: CSVEDTGMGNTIYF. Written as DNA, the CDR3 is TGCAGCGTTGAAGATACAGGGATGGGAAACACCATATATTTT.

This clone was seen a handful of times. The genes are TRBV9 and TRBJ2-2; TRBD1 might be the D (6 bases). V lost 0 bases and J 6 bases, leaving 12 bases between the germline ends. Looked up from germline, CDR1 is SGDLS and CDR2 is YYNGEE. This CDR3 has 15 residues. The CDR3 nucleotides read TGTGCCAGCAGCGTAGCAGGGGAGTGGGCCGGGGAGCTGTTTTTT. This gives the protein CASSVAGEWAGELFF.

V usage is TRBV11-3 and J usage is TRBJ2-1, with TRBD2 matching 11 bases. V lost 4 bases to trimming and J lost 4 bases; unmatched junction nucleotides: 3. Germline V gene data show CDR1 as SGHNT and CDR2 as YENEEA. The CDR3 has 15 amino acids. The CDR3 here is CASSYRLAGYNEQFF. The CDR3 region has the DNA TGTGCCAGCAGCTACAGACTAGCGGGATACAATGAGCAGTTCTTC.

This clone was seen only once. The chain is built from TRBV19 and TRBJ1-4; maybe TRBD1 (6 bases). CDR3 length: 16 residues. The germline V and J ends were trimmed by 4 bases and 2 bases, with 14 bases remaining between them. From germline, CDR1 is LNHDA and CDR2 SQIVND (reference sequence). The CDR3 protein is CASSNDNRATNEKLFF. CDR3 in DNA: TGTGCCAGTAGTAATGACAACAGGGCGACTAATGAAAAACTGTTTTTT.

The rearrangement links TRBV18 to TRBJ2-7; 7 bases match TRBD1. Germline loops: CDR1 KGHSH, CDR2 LQKENI. This CDR3 contains 14 residues. The V and J ends lost 5 bases and 2 bases, in that order; junction bases with no gene match: 6. The CDR3: CASSAGTVAYEQYF. The CDR3 coding sequence is TGTGCCAGCTCAGCCGGGACAGTTGCCTACGAGCAGTACTTC.

J is TRBJ2-3 and V is TRBV27, with no clear D. Germline CDR1 reads MNHEY; CDR2 reads SMNVEV (reference sequence). Trimming took 0 bases from V and 4 from J, leaving 14 bases between them. The CDR3 runs 16 residues. The CDR3 loop is CASSLSAVIFSDTQYF. The DNA of the CDR3 is TGTGCCAGCAGTTTATCGGCGGTGATTTTTTCAGATACGCAGTATTTT.

The gene calls are TRBV11-1 and TRBJ1-1, with D possibly being TRBD1 (6 bases). CDR3 length: 14 amino acids. The V end lost 6 bases, the J end lost 4 bases, and 15 bases lay between the germline ends. CDR1 is SGHAT, CDR2 FQDESV, per germline (reference sequence). DNA of the CDR3: TGTGCCAGCAGTCTAACAGGGAGAGCCACTGAAGCTTTCTTT. Its translation: CASSLTGRATEAFF. Filled out from reference TRBV11-1 and TRBJ1-1, the complete variable domain reads EAEVAQSPRYKITEKSQAVAFWCDPISGHATLYWYRQILGQGPELLVQFQDESVVDDSQLPKDRFSAERLKGVDSTLKIQPAELGDSAMYLCASSLTGRATEAFFGQGTRLTVV.

This clone was detected only once. The chain employs TRBV10-3 and TRBJ2-5; possible D gene TRBD2, 6 bases. Germline V gene sequence: CDR1 ENHRY, CDR2 SYGVKD. The CDR3 extends over 15 amino acids. Trimming removed 2 bases at V and 2 bases at J, with 12 bases between. The CDR3 reads CAISEAGTGQETQYF. CDR3 nucleotides: TGTGCCATCAGTGAGGCAGGGACTGGGCAAGAGACCCAGTACTTC.

The rearrangement links TRBV10-2 to TRBJ1-3; maybe TRBD1 (5 bases). Trimming took 7 bases from V and 3 from J, leaving 13 bases between them. Germline V CDR1 and CDR2: WSHSY, SAAADI. The CDR3 runs 14 residues. The CDR3: CASTGDRNGNTIYF. Here the CDR3 DNA reads TGCGCCAGCACGGGGGACCGTAATGGAAACACCATATATTTT.

The chain uses TRBV18 and TRBJ1-1; TRBD1 matches 7 bases. V lost 2 bases to trimming and J lost 5 bases; unmatched junction nucleotides: 8. Germline lookup yields CDR1 KGHSH and CDR2 LQKENI. The CDR3 is made up of 15 amino acids. The CDR3 DNA reads as TGTGCCAGCTCACCAGGGACGGGACAGACGACTGAAGCTTTCTTT. Translation gives CASSPGTGQTTEAFF.